Listed here is a single T cell receptor (beta chain). Germline V CDR1 and CDR2: SGHKS, YYEKEE (reference sequence). This CDR3 comprises 17 residues. The J segment lost 6 bases and the V segment lost 4 bases, leaving 13 bases of the junction unmatched. This record belongs to a study of blood T cell repertoires in COVID-19. At the level of the study: PBMCs, B-cell-depleted T cells, or T cells provided the cDNA or gDNA that made up the material.

Per the study methods: Amplified reference gene primers provided the basis for estimating nucleated cell counts. The assay was immunoSEQ multiplex PCR, and TCRdb's table has in-frame clones only and misses some. The V and J calls and clone size are taken from that table; D and trimming were inferred from the DNA. The sample carries about 44,000 clones, approximately 81% recorded once. The sequencing sample was made of peripheral blood. This TCR derives from a woman aged 70-85 years with acute or convalescent COVID-19. This sequence joins TRBV5-5 and TRBJ1-3, with TRBD1 identical over 10 bases. The CDR3 reads CASSPDTRTGGLNTIYF. In nucleotides, the CDR3 is TGTGCCAGCAGCCCGGATACCAGGACAGGGGGGCTAAACACCATATATTTT.